What follows are 9 T cell receptor beta chains derived from one specimen sequenced in a study of T-cell memory formation after mild COVID-19. TCRdb re-derived calls from the 5' RACE reads in MiXCR, one entry per CDR3 protein. Of roughly 340,000 distinct CDR3 sequences listed, roughly 15% were seen once; the top ten hold about 20%. The sample taken for sequencing was PBMCs or a T cell subset sorted from them (not recorded which). Source of these receptors: a man in his late teens or twenties who had mild COVID-19 (a few samples of this study predate the infection). Cell type and time point are not known.

The chain joins TRBV28 to TRBJ1-2; D is perhaps TRBD1 (5 bases). Germline loops: CDR1 MDHEN, CDR2 SYDVKM. Trimming stripped 3 bases from V and 4 bases from J, with 21 bases between. The CDR3 loop spans 17 amino acids. CDR3 nucleotides: TGTGCCAGCAGTTTCAGAGGGTATTCGGACACCTTCTATGGCTACACCTTC. The encoded protein is CASSFRGYSDTFYGYTF.

This clonotype was recorded many times. The chain recombines TRBV7-8 with TRBJ1-4; D is undetermined. This CDR3 region has 13 residues. V was cut by 6 bases and J by 7 bases, with 12 bases left in between. CDR1 is SGHVS and CDR2 is FQNEAQ in the germline V gene. CDR3 in DNA: TGTGCCAGCAGTATTAACTGGGGTGAAAAACTGTTTTTT. Translating gives CASSINWGEKLFF.

This clonotype was seen ten or more times. J is TRBJ2-7 and V is TRBV7-8; D might be TRBD2 (5 bases). V was trimmed by 1 base and J by 0 bases, leaving 16 bases between them. Germline V gene lookup returns CDR1 SGHVS and CDR2 FQNEAQ. The length of the CDR3 is 17 residues. DNA for the CDR3: TGTGCCAGCAGCTTAGAATGGCCGGAGGCAGGCTCCTACGAGCAGTACTTC. Translation gives CASSLEWPEAGSYEQYF.

The genes are TRBV30 and TRBJ2-7; D is ambiguous. The V and J ends lost 1 base and 3 bases respectively, with 4 bases between them. From germline, CDR1 is GTSNPN and CDR2 SVGIG (reference sequence). This CDR3 spans 11 amino acids. Here the CDR3 reads CAWSALYEQYF. The CDR3 coding sequence is TGTGCCTGGAGTGCCCTCTACGAGCAGTACTTC. The full variable domain, in which reference TRBV30 and TRBJ2-7 provide the parts outside the CDR3, is SQTIHQWPATLVQPVGSPLSLECTVEGTSNPNLYWYRQAAGRGLQLLFYSVGIGQISSEVPQNLSASRPQDRQFILSSKKLLLSDSGFYLCAWSALYEQYFGPGTRLTVT.

This clonotype occurred a few times. The chain links TRBV6-2 or TRBV6-3 to TRBJ2-7, with 7 bases fitting TRBD1. Germline CDR1 is MNHEY and CDR2 is SVGEGT. V trimming: 9 bases; J trimming: 1 base; junction bases outside the gene matches: 12. There are 15 residues in the CDR3. The CDR3 here is CASEGEQGRSYEQYF. The CDR3 region has the DNA TGTGCCAGTGAGGGGGAACAGGGGCGGTCCTACGAGCAGTACTTC.

The rearrangement links TRBV18 to TRBJ1-5; D gene unclear. CDR1 KGHSH and CDR2 LQKENI come from the germline V gene. The CDR3 loop spans 14 amino acids. Trimming cost V 2 bases and J 3 bases, with 8 bases left between them. The CDR3 here is CASSPNGVNQPQHF. The DNA of the CDR3 is TGTGCCAGCTCACCAAATGGCGTCAATCAGCCCCAGCATTTT.

The J gene is TRBJ2-2, the V gene TRBV20-1; 7 bases align to TRBD2. This CDR3 has 14 amino acids. With V trimmed by 6 bases and J by 2 bases, 6 bases remained unmatched. Germline V gene lookup returns CDR1 DFQATT and CDR2 SNEGSKA (reference sequence). As DNA, the CDR3 is TGCAGTGCCAATAGCGGGCTAAACACCGGGGAGCTGTTTTTT. Its translation: CSANSGLNTGELFF.

This clonotype was counted ten times or more. The genes are TRBV20-1 and TRBJ2-3; 8 bases line up with TRBD2. Germline loops: CDR1 DFQATT, CDR2 SNEGSKA (reference sequence). CDR3 length: 15 residues. The DNA for the CDR3 is TGCAGCCTCCTCCGGGGGGGTATGGGCACAGATACGCAGTATTTT. Its protein is CSLLRGGMGTDTQYF.

This clonotype was observed a few times. This chain links TRBV7-2 with TRBJ2-3; no reliable D call. Germline V gives CDR1 SGHTA, CDR2 FQGNSA. The CDR3 runs 14 residues. The ends were cut back, 1 base at V and 2 bases at J, with 7 bases in the middle. CDR3 sequence reads: CASSLGLNTDTQYF. CDR3 DNA: TGTGCCAGCAGCTTAGGACTTAACACAGATACGCAGTATTTT.